This TCR beta chain was sequenced in a study of molecular identifiers for immune sequencing clone quantification. Each CDR3 protein gets one entry after TCRdb re-called the PCR reads with MiXCR. The sample records under 85,000 distinct CDR3 sequences, less than 20% being singletons. V gave up 4 bases and J gave up 3 bases; unmatched junction bases: 5. Per germline, CDR1 DFQATT and CDR2 SNEGSKA (reference sequence). The CDR3 covers 14 residues. This clonotype was seen at least ten times. The sequencing input was naive CD8+ T cells from blood, with Jurkat cell RNA spiked in. Subset noted: FACS-sorted CD8+CD4-CCR7+CD45RA+ naive T cells. The TCR sequence derives from a human donor in good health. Some libraries in this study had Jurkat cell RNA spiked in. This rearrangement joins TRBV20-1 to TRBJ2-7; 11 bases map to TRBD2. The CDR3 sequence: CSAKGTSGFYEQYF. The CDR3 region has the DNA TGCAGTGCTAAGGGGACTAGCGGATTCTACGAGCAGTACTTC.